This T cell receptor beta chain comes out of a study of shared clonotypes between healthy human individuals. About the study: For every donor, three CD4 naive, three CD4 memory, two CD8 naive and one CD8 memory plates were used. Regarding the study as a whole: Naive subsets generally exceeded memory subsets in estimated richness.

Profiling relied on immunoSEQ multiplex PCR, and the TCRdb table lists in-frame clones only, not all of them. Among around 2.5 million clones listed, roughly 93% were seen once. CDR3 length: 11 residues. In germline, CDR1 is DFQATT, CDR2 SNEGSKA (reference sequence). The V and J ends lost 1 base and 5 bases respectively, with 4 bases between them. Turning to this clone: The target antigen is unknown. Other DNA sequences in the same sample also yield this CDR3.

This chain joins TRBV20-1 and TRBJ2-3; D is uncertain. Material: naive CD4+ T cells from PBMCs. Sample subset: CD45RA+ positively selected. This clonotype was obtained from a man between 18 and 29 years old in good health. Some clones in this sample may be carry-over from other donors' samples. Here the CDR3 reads CSARAGDTQYF. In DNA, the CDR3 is TGCAGTGCTAGAGCCGGAGATACGCAGTATTTT.